This TCR beta chain came from a study of blood T cell repertoires in COVID-19. Original data processing: Quantification of nucleated cells was approximated via reference gene primer amplification. The protocol was immunoSEQ multiplex PCR, while the TCRdb copy is restricted to in-frame clones and leaves out a portion. V and J calls and clone size are copied from that table; D and trimming were computed from the DNA. The sample includes 150,000 to 200,000 clones, about 84% of them seen just once. Self-reported history from a screening survey and questionnaire set each donor's cohort. This receptor was taken from a man in his forties who had recovered from COVID-19. Material: PBMCs or T cells enriched from blood (not recorded which).

In DNA, the CDR3 is TGTGCCAGCAGCCCCCCGACAGAAAACTTTGAAAAACTGTTTTTT. Its translation is CASSPPTENFEKLFF. V usage is TRBV5-6 and J usage is TRBJ1-4, with D possibly TRBD1 on 5 matching bases. V was cut by 4 bases and J by 7 bases, with 17 bases left in between. Germline assignment: CDR1 SGHDT and CDR2 YYEEEE. CDR3 length equals 15 residues.